The source of this T cell receptor beta chain is a study of blood T cell repertoires in COVID-19. About the research overall: Donors in the United States, Italy and Spain gave samples during acute or convalescent COVID-19. T cells, B-cell-depleted T cells, or PBMCs provided the cDNA or gDNA that served as material.

The CDR3 is made up of 13 amino acids. CDR1 and CDR2 (germline): SGHNT, YENEEA. V lost 1 base and J lost 5, with 6 bases in between. In the authors' workflow: By means of reference gene primer amplification, nucleated cell counts were estimated. Generated by immunoSEQ multiplex PCR, the TCRdb table keeps only in-frame clones and is missing some. Clone size and the V and J calls come from that table; the DNA yielded D and trimming. The data show 120,000 or so clones, around nine tenths seen once. The source material was peripheral blood. The TCR was taken from a man aged 45-65 years with acute or convalescent COVID-19. V is TRBV11-3 and J is TRBJ1-5, with a weak D call TRBD1 (6 bases). The CDR3 DNA follows: TGTGCCAGCAGCTTAGCAGGGGATCAGCCCCAGCATTTT. Translating it yields CASSLAGDQPQHF.